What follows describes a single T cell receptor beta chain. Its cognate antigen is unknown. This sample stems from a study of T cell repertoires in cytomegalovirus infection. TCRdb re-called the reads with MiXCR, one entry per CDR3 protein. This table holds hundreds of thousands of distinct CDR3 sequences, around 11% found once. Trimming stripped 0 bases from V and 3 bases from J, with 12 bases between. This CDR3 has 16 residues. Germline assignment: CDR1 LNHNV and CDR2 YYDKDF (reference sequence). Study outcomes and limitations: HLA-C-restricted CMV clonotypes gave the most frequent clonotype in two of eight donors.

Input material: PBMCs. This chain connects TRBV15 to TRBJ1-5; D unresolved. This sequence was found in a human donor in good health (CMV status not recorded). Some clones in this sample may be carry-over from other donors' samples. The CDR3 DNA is TGTGCCACCAGCAGAGATAGGGCGAGGAACAATCAGCCCCAGCATTTT. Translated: CATSRDRARNNQPQHF.